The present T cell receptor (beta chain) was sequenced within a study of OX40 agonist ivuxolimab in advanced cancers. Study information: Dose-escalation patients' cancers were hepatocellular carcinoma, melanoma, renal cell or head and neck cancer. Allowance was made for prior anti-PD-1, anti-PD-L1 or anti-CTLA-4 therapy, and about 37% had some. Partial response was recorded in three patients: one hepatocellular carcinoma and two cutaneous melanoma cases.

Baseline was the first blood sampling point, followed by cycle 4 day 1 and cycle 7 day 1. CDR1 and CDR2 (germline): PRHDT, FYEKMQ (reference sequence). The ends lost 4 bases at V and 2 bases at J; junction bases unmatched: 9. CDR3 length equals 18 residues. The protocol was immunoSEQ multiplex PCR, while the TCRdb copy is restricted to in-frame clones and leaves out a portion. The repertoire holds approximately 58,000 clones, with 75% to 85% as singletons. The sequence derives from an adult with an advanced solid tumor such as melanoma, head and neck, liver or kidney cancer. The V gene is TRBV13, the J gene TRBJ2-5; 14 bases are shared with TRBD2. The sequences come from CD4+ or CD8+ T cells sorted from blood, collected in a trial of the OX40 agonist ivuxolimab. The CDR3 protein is CASSSPTSGGASQETQYF. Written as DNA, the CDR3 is TGTGCCAGCAGCTCCCCGACTAGCGGGGGGGCCTCGCAAGAGACCCAGTACTTC. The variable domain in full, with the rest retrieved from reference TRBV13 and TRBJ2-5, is AAGVIQSPRHLIKEKRETATLKCYPIPRHDTVYWYQQGPGQDPQFLISFYEKMQSDKGSIPDRFSAQQFSDYHSELNMSSLELGDSALYFCASSSPTSGGASQETQYFGPGTRLLVL.